The 27 T cell receptor beta chains in this list originate from one sample, sequenced in a study of CD8 T cells in ankylosing spondylitis. TCRdb ran MiXCR on the 5' RACE reads and lists one entry per CDR3 protein. The table lists approximately 90,000 distinct CDR3 sequences, roughly 8% of them singletons. Sequenced material: blood, either unsorted or a sorted T cell fraction (not recorded which). All receptors derive from a male donor with ankylosing spondylitis or in good health (not recorded which).

This clonotype appeared many times. The V and J genes are TRBV7-2 and TRBJ2-3; D may be TRBD2 (6 bases). Trimming removed 5 bases from V and 5 bases from J, with 14 bases in between. The length of the CDR3 is 14 residues. CDR1 is SGHTA, CDR2 FQGNSA, per germline. The CDR3 sequence: CASSPTRERDTQYF. The CDR3 bases are TGTGCCAGCAGCCCGACTAGAGAACGAGATACGCAGTATTTT.

At least ten counts were recorded for this clonotype. This chain joins TRBV5-1 and TRBJ2-2; 8 bases line up with TRBD2. Trimming took 0 bases from V and 0 from J; bases not matched to a gene: 4. The germline V gene has CDR1 SGHRS and CDR2 YFSETQ. This CDR3 comprises 17 residues. The DNA for the CDR3 is TGCGCCAGCAGCTTGGGGGCTAGCGGGCCGAACACCGGGGAGCTGTTTTTT. This codes for CASSLGASGPNTGELFF.

Ten or more counts support this clonotype. J is TRBJ1-5 and V is TRBV29-1; no definite D call. The CDR3 covers 15 residues. Germline values: CDR1 SQVTM, CDR2 ANQGSEA. Trimming stripped 5 bases from V and 2 bases from J, with 16 bases between. CDR3 in amino acids: CSVTSGSRGNQPQHF. The CDR3 DNA follows: TGCAGCGTTACCTCGGGGTCTCGTGGCAATCAGCCCCAGCATTTT.

The chain employs TRBV7-2 and TRBJ2-1; the D gene is possibly TRBD2 (5 bases). Germline V CDR1 and CDR2: SGHTA, FQGNSA. V lost 7 bases to trimming and J lost 4 bases, with 20 bases between them. This CDR3 is 16 amino acids long. The CDR3 sequence: CASIQVSVSLYNEQFF. The CDR3 DNA sequence: TGTGCCAGCATCCAAGTTAGCGTGTCGTTGTACAATGAGCAGTTCTTC.

With respect to this clonotype: A much larger clone lies a single base off, so this may be a read error. The chain couples TRBV7-2 to TRBJ2-3; D might be TRBD1 (6 bases). The CDR3 is 14 amino acids. CDR1 and CDR2 (germline): SGHTA, FQGNSA. The CDR3 DNA reads as TGTGCCAGCAGCCCCGACAGGTCCACAGCTACGCAGTATTTT. It encodes CASSPDRSTATQYF.

This clonotype has only a few counts. This chain links TRBV12-3 or TRBV12-4 with TRBJ2-1, with 11 positions matching TRBD2. The CDR3 consists of 15 residues. V trimming: 6 bases; J trimming: 8 bases; junction bases outside the gene matches: 9. CDR3 in amino acids: CASRPRLAGKHEQFF. Written as DNA, the CDR3 is TGTGCCAGCAGGCCCCGACTAGCGGGAAAGCATGAGCAGTTCTTC.

This clonotype has a count of ten or more. CDR3 sequence reads: CASSLTRQGDTEAFF. CDR3 in DNA: TGTGCCAGCAGCCTTACGAGACAGGGGGACACTGAAGCTTTCTTT. The chain joins TRBV3-1 to TRBJ1-1, with 9 bases aligning to TRBD1. J gave up 3 bases and V 4 bases, and 6 bases lay outside the gene matches. The CDR3 length is 15 residues. Germline assignment: CDR1 LGHDT and CDR2 YNNKEL (reference sequence). Full variable domain (remainder filled in from reference TRBV3-1 and TRBJ1-1): DTAVSQTPKYLVTQMGNDKSIKCEQNLGHDTMYWYKQDSKKFLKIMFSYNNKELIINETVPNRFSPKSPDKAHLNLHINSLELGDSAVYFCASSLTRQGDTEAFFGQGTRLTVV.

The sample holds many counts of this clonotype. The V call is TRBV20-1, the J call TRBJ1-2, with 9 bases matching TRBD1. J was trimmed by 5 bases and V by 3 bases; bases with no gene match: 13. The germline CDR1 and CDR2 sequences are DFQATT and SNEGSKA (reference sequence). The CDR3 is made up of 16 amino acids. CDR3 in amino acids: CSASDPGTGYRYGYTF. The CDR3 DNA follows: TGCAGTGCTAGTGACCCCGGGACAGGGTATCGGTATGGCTACACCTTC.

About this clonotype itself: A much bigger clone sits one base away, suggesting this may be a read error. The rearrangement uses TRBV11-2 and TRBJ1-1, with D hard to call. The germline gives CDR1 SGHAT, CDR2 FQNNGV. The CDR3 is 14 amino acids. Here the CDR3 DNA reads TGTGTCAGCAGCTTAGTCCGGAGGAACACTGAAGCTTTCTTT. Translating it yields CVSSLVRRNTEAFF.

There are many counts of this clonotype. The CDR3 here is CASRPRTGGNTEAFF. CDR3 bases: TGTGCCAGCAGACCTAGGACAGGGGGGAACACTGAAGCTTTCTTT. The chain carries TRBV28 and TRBJ1-1; TRBD1 aligns across 10 bases. CDR1 is MDHEN and CDR2 is SYDVKM in the germline V gene. This CDR3 spans 15 amino acids. The V and J ends lost 6 bases and 1 base, in that order; junction bases with no gene match: 5.

This clonotype was seen at least ten times. This sequence joins TRBV6-1 and TRBJ1-2, with 9 bases aligning to TRBD1. CDR1 and CDR2 from the germline V gene are MNHNS and SASEGT. The CDR3 length is 13 residues. Unmatched junction bases numbered 7, after V lost 6 bases and J lost 8 bases. Written as DNA, the CDR3 is TGTGCCAGCAGGTTGACAGGGGGAGGGGGCTACACCTTC. Its translation is CASRLTGGGGYTF.

This clonotype was seen ten or more times. This CDR3 reads CASSRTGLSAPDTQYF. In DNA, the CDR3 is TGTGCCAGCAGTCGAACAGGCCTGAGTGCCCCAGATACGCAGTATTTT. The chain combines TRBV12-3 or TRBV12-4 with TRBJ2-3; a possible D gene is TRBD1 (5 bases). The CDR3 is 16 residues long. Deletions cut 5 bases from V and 4 bases from J, with 19 bases between.

This clonotype was seen at least ten times. The chain combines TRBV20-1 with TRBJ2-2, with D unresolved. V was shortened by 0 bases and J by 8 bases, with 10 bases between the two germline ends. The CDR3 has 13 residues. Germline CDR1 reads DFQATT; CDR2 reads SNEGSKA (reference sequence). CDR3 protein: CSARDYSSGELFF. The CDR3 bases are TGCAGTGCTAGAGATTACTCTAGTGGGGAGCTGTTTTTT.

A few counts support this clonotype. The chain couples TRBV29-1 to TRBJ2-2; TRBD2 matches at 7 bases. V shed 6 bases, J shed 3 bases, and the junction held 1 base outside the gene matches. The CDR3 covers 12 residues. Germline lookup yields CDR1 SQVTM and CDR2 ANQGSEA. Written as DNA, the CDR3 is TGCAGCGTGGGGGGGGACACCGGGGAGCTGTTTTTT. It is translated as CSVGGDTGELFF.

This clonotype was counted at least ten times. V is TRBV5-1 and J is TRBJ2-1; TRBD2 might be the D (5 bases). CDR1 and CDR2 from the germline V gene are SGHRS and YFSETQ. The germline V and J ends were trimmed by 2 bases and 8 bases, with 11 bases remaining between them. The CDR3 runs to 13 residues. The CDR3 loop is CASSFWIGDEQFF. CDR3 sequence (DNA): TGCGCCAGCAGCTTTTGGATCGGGGATGAGCAGTTCTTC.

The chain joins TRBV9 to TRBJ1-2; D gene unclear. CDR1 is SGDLS and CDR2 is YYNGEE in the germline V gene. This CDR3 contains 15 residues. Deletions cut 0 bases from V and 4 bases from J, with 13 bases between. The CDR3 reads CASSVVVGFGYGYTF. The CDR3 region has the DNA TGTGCCAGCAGCGTAGTCGTGGGTTTCGGCTATGGCTACACCTTC.

This clonotype was counted a few times. V is TRBV28 and J is TRBJ2-7; D ambiguous. The germline V and J ends were trimmed by 6 bases and 2 bases, with 8 bases remaining between them. Looked up from germline, CDR1 is MDHEN and CDR2 is SYDVKM. This CDR3 contains 12 residues. This chain's CDR3 is CASRDGAYEQYF. The DNA of the CDR3 is TGTGCCAGCAGGGACGGAGCCTACGAGCAGTACTTC.

This clonotype was picked up many times. This sequence joins TRBV30 and TRBJ2-1; TRBD1 might be the D (5 bases). The ends were cut back, 1 base at V and 3 bases at J, with 16 bases in the middle. Germline CDR1 GTSNPN, CDR2 SVGIG (reference sequence). This CDR3 spans 16 amino acids. The CDR3 coding sequence is TGTGCCTGGAGTGCCCAGGGTGGAGTATTCTACAATGAGCAGTTCTTC. Its translation is CAWSAQGGVFYNEQFF. The full variable domain, rest sourced from reference TRBV30 and TRBJ2-1, is SQTIHQWPATLVQPVGSPLSLECTVEGTSNPNLYWYRQAAGRGLQLLFYSVGIGQISSEVPQNLSASRPQDRQFILSSKKLLLSDSGFYLCAWSAQGGVFYNEQFFGPGTRLTVL.

This clonotype was detected a few times. Given a much more abundant clone one base away, this may be a read error. The chain uses TRBV12-3 or TRBV12-4 and TRBJ2-7; D call uncertain. This CDR3 spans 12 amino acids. Trimming removed 2 bases at V and 6 bases at J, with 8 bases between. CDR3 in amino acids: CASSLWGGEQYF. CDR3 bases: TGTGCCAGCAGTTTATGGGGTGGCGAGCAGTACTTC.

A few counts support this clonotype. The chain links TRBV2 to TRBJ2-5; 7 positions match TRBD2. V was clipped by 8 bases and J by 1 base; unmatched bases: 4. CDR1 is SNHLY, CDR2 FYNNEI, per germline. The CDR3 has 13 amino acids. For the CDR3, the DNA is TGTGCCAGCGCCCGGGAGGTCCAAGAGACCCAGTACTTC. Residues: CASAREVQETQYF.

This clonotype was seen ten or more times. The V gene is TRBV14, the J gene TRBJ2-1; D unclear. Per the germline V gene, CDR1 is SGHDN and CDR2 is FVKESK. The CDR3 loop spans 12 amino acids. Trimming shortened V by 3 bases and J by 4 bases, and 4 bases separated the two germline ends. The CDR3 DNA reads as TGTGCCAGCAGCCAGGTTTACAATGAGCAGTTCTTC. Encoded protein: CASSQVYNEQFF.

This clonotype was counted a few times. Germline is not matched at one junction end, which may reflect a read error. The CDR3 protein is CASSLEPGGGAYNEQFF. CDR3 DNA: TGTGCCAGCAGTTTAGAACCGGGAGGGGGGGCATACAATGAGCAGTTCTTC. The chain carries TRBV11-2 and TRBJ2-1; 8 bases are shared with TRBD2. Germline V gene data show CDR1 as SGHAT and CDR2 as FQNNGV. This CDR3 comprises 17 residues.

Many counts were recorded for this clonotype. This chain uses TRBV7-9 with TRBJ2-7, with D perhaps TRBD1 (5 bases). Germline CDR1 is SEHNR and CDR2 is FQNEAQ (reference sequence). The V and J ends lost 4 bases and 3 bases respectively, with 16 bases between them. The CDR3 sequence is 15 residues long. In DNA, the CDR3 is TGTGCCAGCAGCTCGTATAGGGGTAATTTCTACGAGCAGTACTTC. It translates to CASSSYRGNFYEQYF. Full variable domain (outside the CDR3, taken from reference TRBV7-9 and TRBJ2-7): DTGVSQNPRHKITKRGQNVTFRCDPISEHNRLYWYRQTLGQGPEFLTYFQNEAQLEKSRLLSDRFSAERPKGSFSTLEIQRTEQGDSAMYLCASSSYRGNFYEQYFGPGTRLTVT.

The table lists this clonotype with many counts. V and J are TRBV12-3 or TRBV12-4 and TRBJ2-7; D might be TRBD1 (6 bases). This CDR3 contains 15 residues. V was trimmed by 5 bases and J by 4 bases, leaving 18 bases between them. CDR3 in DNA: TGTGCCAGCAGTCCCGTTCAGGGGTACGGGTACGAGCAGTACTTC. Translated, it gives CASSPVQGYGYEQYF.

In this sample, this clonotype turned up many times. V and J are TRBV4-3 and TRBJ1-6; a weak D match, TRBD1 (5 bases). This CDR3 has 18 amino acids. V was shortened by 0 bases and J by 10 bases, with 22 bases between the two germline ends. The germline V gene encodes CDR1 LGHNA and CDR2 YSLEER. The CDR3 protein is CASSQDRTQGQRRSPLHF. CDR3 nucleotide sequence: TGCGCCAGCAGCCAAGATCGTACGCAGGGTCAGCGTAGATCACCCCTCCACTTT.

This clonotype appeared many times. The chain is built from TRBV20-1 and TRBJ2-2; 8 positions match TRBD1. CDR3 length: 14 residues. V was clipped by 1 base and J by 6 bases; unmatched bases: 4. Germline CDR1 DFQATT, CDR2 SNEGSKA (reference sequence). The CDR3 is CSARARGLPGELFF. The CDR3 region has the DNA TGCAGTGCTAGAGCCAGGGGGCTGCCCGGGGAGCTGTTTTTT.

In this sample, this clonotype turned up many times. The chain has TRBV20-1 and TRBJ1-4; weak D call: TRBD1 (5 bases). The CDR3 is 11 residues long. Germline loops: CDR1 DFQATT, CDR2 SNEGSKA (reference sequence). Between the trimmed V and J ends, which lost 2 bases and 7 bases, there was a span of 5 bases. The CDR3 sequence is CSARRGEKLFF. The CDR3 region has the DNA TGCAGTGCTAGAAGGGGTGAAAAACTGTTTTTT.